This T cell receptor (beta chain) was sequenced during a study of PD-1 blockade in classical Hodgkin lymphoma. The protocol was immunoSEQ multiplex PCR, while the TCRdb copy is restricted to in-frame clones and leaves out a portion. This table holds around 26,000 clones, 81% found once. CDR3 length: 15 amino acids. Germline V CDR1 and CDR2: MNHNS, SASEGT. V was shortened by 2 bases and J by 7 bases, with 17 bases between the two germline ends. Comment on this clone: Its antigen is unidentified.

Overall study results and limits: Although disease activity or prior therapy may be involved, causes of the repertoire differences remain undefined. Complete responders entered with baseline diversity on par with newly diagnosed patients, the results showed.

Following autologous stem cell transplantation, relapse occurred in every patient, and exposure to brentuximab vedotin varied. The receptor was isolated from a human donor with classical Hodgkin lymphoma. The sequencing used peripheral blood mononuclear cells (PBMCs), collected before the second cycle of nivolumab. This rearrangement joins TRBV6-1 to TRBJ1-2, with D perhaps matching TRBD1 (6 bases). The DNA for the CDR3 is TGTGCCAGCAGTGAAATGCCGGGGGCGGTTTCTGGCTACACCTTC. It is translated as CASSEMPGAVSGYTF.